Each of the 5 T cell receptor beta chains below was sequenced from the same sample in a study of Ad26.COV2.S vaccination and SARS-CoV-2 variants. Stated treatment: 15 to 20 received Ad26.COV2.S at low or high dose, single or two shots; 5 received placebo; per-sample allocation not given. It was on day 63 after the first vaccine or placebo injection that samples were taken. Only in-frame clones appear in the TCRdb table, and some are missing; sequencing was by immunoSEQ multiplex PCR. The sample lists approximately 480,000 clones, roughly 87% occurring once. Material: peripheral blood, obtained in a trial of Ad26.COV2.S vaccine versus placebo. These receptors were obtained from a person aged 18-65 years who received the Ad26.COV2.S COVID-19 vaccine or a placebo.

This clone was counted only a few times. Distinct nucleotide sequences in the sample also encode this CDR3. The chain employs TRBV24-1 and TRBJ2-3, with D perhaps TRBD2 (6 bases). Germline assignment: CDR1 KGHDR and CDR2 SFDVKD. The CDR3 loop spans 16 amino acids. The V end was cut by 5 bases, the J end by 0 bases, with 14 bases between. Here the CDR3 reads CATSGAAGPSTDTQYF. As DNA, the CDR3 is TGTGCCACCAGTGGTGCGGCGGGACCTAGCACAGATACGCAGTATTTT.

The chain has TRBV19 and TRBJ2-1; 9 bases line up with TRBD2. This CDR3 is built from 14 residues. Trimming took 1 base from V and 10 from J; bases not matched to a gene: 5. Germline CDR1 LNHDA, CDR2 SQIVND (reference sequence). DNA for the CDR3: TGTGCCAGTAGTATAGGGGGCGGGAGGGGAGAGCAGTTCTTC. This codes for CASSIGGGRGEQFF.

The chain has TRBV6-5 and TRBJ1-1; D remains ambiguous. V was trimmed by 6 bases and J by 1 base, leaving 9 bases between them. Germline V gene sequence: CDR1 MNHEY, CDR2 SVGAGI. This CDR3 is 13 amino acids long. CDR3 region: CASRPSGNTEAFF. CDR3 in DNA: TGTGCCAGCAGACCCTCGGGGAACACTGAAGCTTTCTTT.

The chain is built from TRBV11-2 and TRBJ2-5, with a tentative D call TRBD1 (5 bases). CDR3 length: 13 amino acids. Germline V gives CDR1 SGHAT, CDR2 FQNNGV. The V end was cut by 3 bases, the J end by 5 bases, with 10 bases between. The CDR3 sequence: CASSLQGRETQYF. CDR3 nucleotide sequence: TGTGCCAGCAGCTTGCAGGGTAGGGAGACCCAGTACTTC.

The chain carries TRBV6-2 or TRBV6-3 and TRBJ2-7; D gene uncertain. Germline assignment: CDR1 MNHEY and CDR2 SVGEGT. This CDR3 spans 13 amino acids. Trimming left V 4 bases short and J 4 bases short, with 11 bases between. CDR3 sequence reads: CASSSGPLYEQYF. The CDR3 region has the DNA TGTGCCAGCAGTTCCGGTCCCCTGTACGAGCAGTACTTC.